The 9 T cell receptor beta chains below all came from one sample that was sequenced in a study of blood T cell repertoires in COVID-19. This table comes from immunoSEQ multiplex PCR, and its TCRdb copy is limited to in-frame clones, with some not included. The data contain 200,000 to 300,000 clones, 84% of them singletons. Sample: peripheral blood. The origin of the receptors is a man aged 40-49 years who had recovered from COVID-19.

V usage is TRBV12-3 or TRBV12-4 and J usage is TRBJ1-2; no clear D. The CDR3 has 12 amino acids. V lost 6 bases and J lost 7, with 12 bases in between. CDR3 bases: TGTGCCAGCAGCGGCACAGTTGCTGGCTACACCTTC. Its protein product is CASSGTVAGYTF.

The chain employs TRBV10-3 and TRBJ1-2; TRBD1 aligns across 7 bases. The CDR3 totals 15 residues. Germline CDR1 is ENHRY and CDR2 is SYGVKD. Trimming cost V 7 bases and J 0 bases; bases outside gene matches: 8. The CDR3 nucleotides read TGTGCCATCACGGCAGGGGGGTTAGCTAACTATGGCTACACCTTC. This sequence encodes CAITAGGLANYGYTF.

This clone came up once. V gene TRBV5-4 combines with J gene TRBJ2-5, with D maybe TRBD1 (6 bases). V was cut by 1 base and J by 5 bases, with 9 bases left in between. Germline V CDR1 and CDR2: SGHNT, YYREEE (reference sequence). The CDR3 length is 13 residues. The CDR3 reads CASSLQGRETQYF. The CDR3 DNA reads as TGTGCCAGCAGCTTGCAGGGGCGGGAGACCCAGTACTTC.

This clone was counted a single time. This sequence joins TRBV30 and TRBJ2-1, with 11 bases fitting TRBD2. CDR3 length equals 16 residues. Germline V gives CDR1 GTSNPN, CDR2 SVGIG (reference sequence). V was pared by 2 bases and J by 2 bases, with 5 bases of the junction left unmatched. The CDR3 bases are TGTGCCTGGAGTCATCAGACTAGCGGGGCCTACAATGAGCAGTTCTTC. Protein: CAWSHQTSGAYNEQFF.

The rearrangement links TRBV7-2 to TRBJ1-2; the D is unclear. Per the germline V gene, CDR1 is SGHTA and CDR2 is FQGNSA. This CDR3 has 13 amino acids. The germline V and J ends were trimmed by 0 bases and 4 bases, with 6 bases remaining between them. The CDR3 DNA sequence: TGTGCCAGCAGCTTAGCGTCCAGCTATGGCTACACCTTC. This sequence encodes CASSLASSYGYTF.

DNA of the CDR3: TGTGCCAGCAGTTACAGGGGGCATAAGAACACTGAAGCTTTCTTT. Translating gives CASSYRGHKNTEAFF. This chain uses TRBV5-6 with TRBJ1-1, with 9 nucleotides matching TRBD1. Germline assignment: CDR1 SGHDT and CDR2 YYEEEE. The V gene end was trimmed by 5 bases and the J gene end by 1 base; junction bases not matched to a gene: 6. This CDR3 contains 15 residues.

This chain uses TRBV11-3 with TRBJ2-1; D perhaps matches TRBD1 (6 bases). The V end was cut by 5 bases, the J end by 2 bases, with 13 bases between. Germline V lookup: CDR1 SGHNT, CDR2 YENEEA. The length of the CDR3 is 15 residues. The CDR3 sequence: CASSAVSGAYNEQFF. DNA of the CDR3: TGTGCCAGCAGCGCGGTATCAGGGGCCTACAATGAGCAGTTCTTC.

This clone was picked up a small number of times. The chain combines TRBV3-1 (or the pseudogene TRBV3-2) with TRBJ1-2; 9 bases are a match to TRBD1. Trimming cost V 2 bases and J 8 bases; bases outside gene matches: 6. Germline lookup yields CDR1 LGHDT and CDR2 YNNKEL (reference sequence). The CDR3 covers 14 residues. In nucleotides, the CDR3 is TGTGCCAGCAGCCAACCCGGGACAGGGAGCGGCTACACCTTC. Amino acid sequence: CASSQPGTGSGYTF.

The chain has TRBV5-1 and TRBJ1-4; weak D call: TRBD1 (6 bases). V shed 4 bases and J shed 1 base, with 8 bases lying between them. The CDR3 loop spans 14 amino acids. CDR1 is SGHRS and CDR2 is YFSETQ in the germline V gene. The CDR3 sequence: CASSLDRTNEKLFF. The CDR3 DNA follows: TGCGCCAGCAGCCTGGACAGAACTAATGAAAAACTGTTTTTT. The full variable domain, completed using reference TRBV5-1 and TRBJ1-4, is KAGVTQTPRYLIKTRGQQVTLSCSPISGHRSVSWYQQTPGQGLQFLFEYFSETQRNKGNFPGRFSGRQFSNSRSEMNVSTLELGDSALYLCASSLDRTNEKLFFGSGTQLSVL.